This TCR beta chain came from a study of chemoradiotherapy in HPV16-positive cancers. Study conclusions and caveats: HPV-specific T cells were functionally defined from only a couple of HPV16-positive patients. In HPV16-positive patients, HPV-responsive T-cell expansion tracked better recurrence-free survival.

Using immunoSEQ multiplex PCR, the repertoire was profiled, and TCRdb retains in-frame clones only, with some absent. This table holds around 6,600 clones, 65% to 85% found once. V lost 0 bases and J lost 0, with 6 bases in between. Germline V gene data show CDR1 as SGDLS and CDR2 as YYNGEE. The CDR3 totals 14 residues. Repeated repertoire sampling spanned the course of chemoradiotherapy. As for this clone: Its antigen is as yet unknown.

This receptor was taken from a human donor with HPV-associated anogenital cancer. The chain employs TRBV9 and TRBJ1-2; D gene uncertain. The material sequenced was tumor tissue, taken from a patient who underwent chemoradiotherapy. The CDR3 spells CASSVVGTNYGYTF. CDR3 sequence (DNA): TGTGCCAGCAGCGTAGTGGGGACTAACTATGGCTACACCTTC.